This record looks at one T cell receptor (beta chain) sequence and its context. Antigen specificity is unknown. Trimming pared 6 bases from V and 2 bases from J, leaving 14 bases between. Germline CDR1 and CDR2: LNHDA and SQIVND (reference sequence). The CDR3 has 15 amino acids. These data come from a study of OX40 agonist ivuxolimab in advanced cancers. Overall study findings and caveats: Partial responders at 0.1-3.0 mg/kg showed near-lowest clonal expansion. Dosing at 0.1 to 3.0 mg/kg was accompanied by clonal expansion of CD4+ and CD8+ blood T cells by week 6.

At baseline, cycle 4 day 1, and cycle 7 day 1, blood was sampled. Repertoires were generated with immunoSEQ multiplex PCR, while TCRdb's copy carries only in-frame clones and drops some. Altogether fewer than 80,000 clones are present, 85% being singletons, with the ten largest covering around 0.6%. The receptor comes from an adult with an advanced solid tumor such as melanoma, head and neck, liver or kidney cancer. The rearrangement uses TRBV19 and TRBJ1-5; D is perhaps TRBD1 (5 bases). This material consisted of CD4+ or CD8+ T cells sorted from blood, taken in a trial of the OX40 agonist ivuxolimab. Here the CDR3 reads CASSQNGGGNQPQHF. The CDR3 DNA is TGTGCCAGTAGCCAAAACGGGGGAGGCAATCAGCCCCAGCATTTT.